Presented here are 20 T cell receptor beta chains from one specimen sequenced in a study of shared clonotypes between healthy human individuals. Using immunoSEQ multiplex PCR, the repertoire was profiled, and TCRdb retains in-frame clones only, with some absent. The data hold approximately 2.5 million clones, with over 85% observed a single time. Sequenced sample: naive CD4+ T cells from PBMCs. Specified subset: CD45RA+ positively selected. The receptor source for this set is a man aged 18 to 30 in good health. Some clones in this sample may be carry-over from other donors' samples.

This chain uses TRBV5-6 with TRBJ2-1; D remains unclear. CDR3 length: 15 residues. Trimming took off 0 bases at V and 8 bases at J, with 15 bases between the two ends. Germline lookup yields CDR1 SGHDT and CDR2 YYEEEE. This CDR3 reads CASSLDLFLGDEQFF. In DNA form, the CDR3 reads TGTGCCAGCAGCTTGGACCTCTTCTTAGGCGATGAGCAGTTCTTC.

The CDR3 DNA is TGTGCCCGAGGGACAGCGGGAAACACCATATATTTT. This encodes CARGTAGNTIYF. This chain links TRBV30 with TRBJ1-3; 7 bases are shared with TRBD1. V shed 8 bases and J 4 bases; nucleotides not matched to a gene: 5. The CDR3 has 12 residues. CDR1 GTSNPN and CDR2 SVGIG come from the germline V gene (reference sequence).

J is TRBJ2-1 and V is TRBV7-3; no firm D call. The V end lost 5 bases, the J end lost 5 bases, and 10 bases lay between the germline ends. Germline V gene lookup returns CDR1 SGHTA and CDR2 FQGTGA. There are 13 residues in the CDR3. The chain's CDR3 is CASSTALHNEQFF. In DNA form, the CDR3 reads TGTGCCAGCAGCACGGCCCTTCACAATGAGCAGTTCTTC. The full variable domain, completed using reference TRBV7-3 and TRBJ2-1, is GAGVSQTPSNKVTEKGKYVELRCDPISGHTALYWYRQSLGQGPEFLIYFQGTGAADDSGLPNDRFFAVRPEGSVSTLKIQRTERGDSAVYLCASSTALHNEQFFGPGTRLTVL.

This clone has just one count. Other nucleotide sequences from this sample produce the same CDR3. The CDR3 reads CASSPPGQFYEQYF. Here the CDR3 DNA reads TGTGCCAGCAGCCCCCCGGGACAGTTTTACGAGCAGTACTTC. This chain links TRBV6-5 with TRBJ2-7; the match to TRBD1 covers 7 bases. The junction had 9 bases not matched to a gene; V was cut back by 6 bases and J by 4 bases. The CDR3 length is 14 residues. Germline V gene lookup returns CDR1 MNHEY and CDR2 SVGAGI.

This rearrangement joins TRBV6-5 to TRBJ2-1; a weak D match, TRBD1 (5 bases). The V gene's germline CDR1 is MNHEY and CDR2 SVGAGI. This CDR3 is built from 15 residues. V gave up 2 bases and J gave up 0 bases, with 8 bases separating them. The CDR3 loop is CASSYKGPSYNEQFF. The CDR3 bases are TGTGCCAGCAGTTACAAGGGGCCCTCCTACAATGAGCAGTTCTTC.

The chain carries TRBV28 and TRBJ1-5; the D is unclear. The CDR3 loop spans 13 amino acids. Germline V gene sequence: CDR1 MDHEN, CDR2 SYDVKM. V was shortened by 4 bases and J by 3 bases, with 7 bases between the two germline ends. The CDR3 nucleotides read TGTGCCAGCAGTTCCCACATCAATCAGCCCCAGCATTTT. Protein: CASSSHINQPQHF.

This chain links TRBV18 with TRBJ2-5; 7 bases map to TRBD1. The germline gives CDR1 KGHSH, CDR2 LQKENI. V was pared by 6 bases and J by 4 bases, with 5 bases of the junction left unmatched. The length of the CDR3 is 13 residues. The CDR3 protein is CASSGQVIETQYF. The CDR3 bases are TGTGCCAGCTCCGGACAGGTTATAGAGACCCAGTACTTC.

The genes are TRBV27 and TRBJ1-1; maybe TRBD1 (5 bases). Per germline, CDR1 MNHEY and CDR2 SMNVEV (reference sequence). This CDR3 is 13 amino acids long. V lost 7 bases and J lost 4, with 13 bases in between. For the CDR3, the DNA is TGTGCCAGCAAATTTCAGGGATTCACTGAAGCTTTCTTT. Its protein product is CASKFQGFTEAFF.

The chain is built from TRBV7-2 and TRBJ2-7; D is possibly TRBD2 (5 bases). CDR1 and CDR2 from the germline V gene are SGHTA and FQGNSA. This CDR3 comprises 16 residues. Trimming removed 4 bases at V and 2 bases at J, with 18 bases between. CDR3 loop: CASSWLATTSTYEQYF. In DNA, the CDR3 is TGTGCCAGCAGCTGGCTCGCGACTACCTCGACCTACGAGCAGTACTTC.

The chain couples TRBV28 to TRBJ1-5; no clear D. The CDR3 loop spans 13 amino acids. Trimming left V 3 bases short and J 7 bases short, with 10 bases between. Germline CDR1 reads MDHEN; CDR2 reads SYDVKM. The CDR3 is CASSFEGNQPQHF. CDR3 DNA sequence: TGTGCCAGCAGTTTTGAGGGAAACCAGCCCCAGCATTTT.

The chain joins TRBV28 to TRBJ1-2; D is undetermined. With 5 bases removed from V and 3 bases from J, the gap between germline ends came to 7 bases. The CDR3 spans 12 residues. The germline gives CDR1 MDHEN, CDR2 SYDVKM. The CDR3: CASSNSYYGYTF. CDR3 bases: TGTGCCAGCAGTAACAGCTACTATGGCTACACCTTC.

In this sample, this clone turned up once. The CDR3 DNA sequence: TGTGCCAGCAGCCCCAGGGGGCGCACAGATACGCAGTATTTT. It encodes CASSPRGRTDTQYF. The rearrangement links TRBV7-2 to TRBJ2-3; 8 bases are shared with TRBD1. Trimming removed 5 bases from V and 1 base from J; junction bases left unmatched: 2. The CDR3 runs to 14 residues. CDR1 is SGHTA, CDR2 FQGNSA, per germline. Variable domain in full (rest from reference TRBV7-2 and TRBJ2-3): GAGVSQSPSNKVTEKGKDVELRCDPISGHTALYWYRQSLGQGLEFLIYFQGNSAPDKSGLPSDRFSAERTGGSVSTLTIQRTQQEDSAVYLCASSPRGRTDTQYFGPGTRLTVL.

The V gene is TRBV5-5, the J gene TRBJ2-7, with D possibly matching TRBD1 (5 bases). Trimming pared 4 bases from V and 9 bases from J, leaving 17 bases between. This CDR3 comprises 13 residues. The germline CDR1 and CDR2 sequences are SGHKS and YYEKEE (reference sequence). CDR3 bases: TGTGCCAGCAGCCCCCGGACAACTATTTGGCAGTACTTC. Its protein product is CASSPRTTIWQYF.

V usage is TRBV2 and J usage is TRBJ2-3, with 12 bases aligning to TRBD2. Unmatched junction bases numbered 5, after V lost 6 bases and J lost 1 base. CDR1 and CDR2 from the germline V gene are SNHLY and FYNNEI. CDR3 size: 16 residues. As DNA, the CDR3 is TGTGCCAGCAGGGGGACTAGCGGGTGGCGCACAGATACGCAGTATTTT. Translation gives CASRGTSGWRTDTQYF.

The chain recombines TRBV1 with TRBJ2-4; the tabulated D call, TRBD2, remains unverified against the DNA. TRBV1 has pseudogene status. The CDR3 has 18 amino acids. DNA of the CDR3: TGCACCAGCAGCCAAGATGGTCCCAGCGGGCGCGCCAAAAACATTCAGTACTTC. Its translation is CTSSQDGPSGRAKNIQYF.

A few counts support this clone. V usage is TRBV4-1 and J usage is TRBJ2-7; D is unclear. Germline V CDR1 and CDR2: MGHRA, YSYEKL. Between the trimmed V and J ends, which lost 0 bases and 3 bases, there was a span of 6 bases. This CDR3 comprises 13 residues. For the CDR3, the DNA is TGCGCCAGCAGCCAAGACCGGCACTACGAGCAGTACTTC. Translating gives CASSQDRHYEQYF.

This chain uses TRBV7-7 with TRBJ1-2; D remains ambiguous. CDR1 is SSHAT and CDR2 is FNYEAQ in the germline V gene (reference sequence). The CDR3 is 14 amino acids. V lost 6 bases, J lost 4 bases, and 15 bases lay in between. The CDR3 DNA follows: TGTGCCAGCAGGGAGGTCGGCAGAACCTATGGCTACACCTTC. Translated: CASREVGRTYGYTF.

On this clone itself: This same CDR3 is encoded by further DNA sequences in the sample. The chain joins TRBV5-1 to TRBJ1-5; D remains unclear. The V gene's germline CDR1 is SGHRS and CDR2 YFSETQ. Trimming removed 0 bases at V and 2 bases at J, with 6 bases between. The CDR3 is made up of 14 amino acids. For the CDR3, the DNA is TGCGCCAGCAGCTTGGGAGGTGGCAATCAGCCCCAGCATTTT. Translated, it gives CASSLGGGNQPQHF. Full variable domain (outside the CDR3, taken from reference TRBV5-1 and TRBJ1-5): KAGVTQTPRYLIKTRGQQVTLSCSPISGHRSVSWYQQTPGQGLQFLFEYFSETQRNKGNFPGRFSGRQFSNSRSEMNVSTLELGDSALYLCASSLGGGNQPQHFGDGTRLSIL.

The chain joins TRBV19 to TRBJ2-2; D unclear. Germline CDR1 and CDR2: LNHDA and SQIVND (reference sequence). The CDR3 length is 15 residues. Trimming shortened V by 7 bases and J by 4 bases, and 16 bases separated the two germline ends. This CDR3 is CASMAGDSSTGELFF. The CDR3 nucleotides read TGTGCCAGTATGGCAGGTGATTCGAGCACCGGGGAGCTGTTTTTT.

V is TRBV6-5 and J is TRBJ1-6, with no clear D. V was trimmed by 2 bases and J by 9 bases, leaving 5 bases between them. Germline CDR1 is MNHEY and CDR2 is SVGAGI. This CDR3 spans 12 amino acids. The CDR3: CASSYPGSPLHF. The CDR3 nucleotides are TGTGCCAGCAGTTACCCGGGTTCACCCCTCCACTTT.